This T cell receptor (beta chain) was sequenced for a study of vaccination and CD4 T cells after COVID-19. On the study more broadly: Overlapping SARS-CoV-2, HCoV-NL63, HCoV-OC43 and HCoV-229E spike peptides stimulated the cells. As a positive control, some control cultures were given a CEFX pool, while others were given an HIV-1 Nef pool or no peptide.

This CDR3 is 15 amino acids long. Germline CDR1 MDHEN, CDR2 SYDVKM. V was pared by 5 bases and J by 4 bases, with 17 bases between. The Oncomine TCR Beta short-read assay was what sequenced the DNA obtained from cultured CD4+ T cells. Via MiXCR, TCRdb re-called the PCR reads, giving one row per CDR3 protein. The sample records over 6,500 distinct CDR3 sequences, roughly 69% being singletons. In this sample, this clonotype is medium-sized. Its antigen is unknown. Treatment in this sample: approximately 9-day PBMC culture with coronavirus spike peptide pools or control peptides (ViraFEST assay). The receptor was isolated from a human donor who had recovered from COVID-19. Sequenced material: CD4+ T cells from blood, cultured in vitro. The J gene is TRBJ2-5, the V gene TRBV28; D tentatively fits TRBD1 or TRBD2 (5 bases each). The CDR3 loop reads CASSTGATLGETQYF. As DNA, the CDR3 is TGTGCCAGCAGTACCGGGGCCACCCTCGGAGAGACCCAGTACTTC.